The clone carrying this TCR beta chain was counted between two and nine times. The antigen remains unidentified. This record belongs to a study of blood T cells in healthy people across ages. Overall study results and limits: Significant beta diversity loss was already apparent by age roughly 40, declining roughly linearly.

The V end lost 5 bases, the J end lost 5 bases, and 12 bases lay between the germline ends. CDR3 length: 12 residues. Germline V gives CDR1 DFQATT, CDR2 SNEGSKA (reference sequence). Then a second PCR, running roughly 6 to 11 cycles, was carried out with a sample-barcoded 5' primer and a J-beta primer mix. Every sample gave at least 3 million paired-end reads containing CDR3. TCRdb itself ran the 5' RACE reads through MiXCR, one entry per CDR3 protein. Here the sample spans approximately 810,000 distinct CDR3 sequences, under 40% being singletons. Staff drew 8 to 10 milliliters of peripheral blood from each donor.

This receptor was obtained from a young man in good health. The genes are TRBV20-1 and TRBJ1-1; D might be TRBD1 (5 bases). The sequenced sample was blood. Here the CDR3 reads CSAPGGKTEAFF. The CDR3 region has the DNA TGCAGTGCTCCCGGGGGTAAAACTGAAGCTTTCTTT.